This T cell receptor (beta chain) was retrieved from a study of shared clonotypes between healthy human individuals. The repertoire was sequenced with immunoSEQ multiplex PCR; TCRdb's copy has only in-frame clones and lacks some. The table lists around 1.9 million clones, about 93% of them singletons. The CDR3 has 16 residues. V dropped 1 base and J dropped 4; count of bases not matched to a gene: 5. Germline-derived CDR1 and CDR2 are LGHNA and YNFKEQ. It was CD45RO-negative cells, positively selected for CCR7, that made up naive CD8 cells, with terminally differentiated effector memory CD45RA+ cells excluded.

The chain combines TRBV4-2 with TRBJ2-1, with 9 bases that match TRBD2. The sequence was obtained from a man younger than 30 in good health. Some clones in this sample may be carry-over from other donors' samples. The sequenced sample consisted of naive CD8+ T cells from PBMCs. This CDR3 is CASSQGLTSGYNEQFF. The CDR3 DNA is TGTGCCAGCAGCCAAGGCCTAACTAGCGGGTACAATGAGCAGTTCTTC.